The present T cell receptor (beta chain) was sequenced within a study of blood T cell repertoires in COVID-19. Study-level information: Specimens from acute and convalescent COVID-19 originated in the United States, Italy and Spain. PBMCs, B-cell-depleted T cells, or T cells provided the cDNA or gDNA that made up the material.

This CDR3 spans 17 amino acids. Germline assignment: CDR1 LGHDT and CDR2 YNNKEL (reference sequence). V lost 3 bases to trimming and J lost 10 bases; unmatched junction nucleotides: 17. In the source study's methods: Scientists estimated how many nucleated cells there were by amplifying reference gene primers. Only in-frame clones appear in the TCRdb table, and some are missing; sequencing was by immunoSEQ multiplex PCR. V, J and clone size are those of that table, while D and trimming were read from the DNA. The table lists under 20,000 clones, about 90% of them singletons, with more than 3% in the top ten.

V usage is TRBV3-1 (or the pseudogene TRBV3-2) and J usage is TRBJ1-4; 7 nucleotides line up with TRBD1. This receptor was identified in a human donor in a cohort sampled during active COVID-19. Sequences were obtained from peripheral blood. The chain's CDR3 is CASSQAGTDLSLGKLFF. CDR3 DNA sequence: TGTGCCAGCAGCCAGGCCGGGACAGATCTTTCTCTTGGAAAACTGTTTTTT.